This entry concerns a single T cell receptor (beta chain). The entry originates in a study of blood T cell repertoires in COVID-19. Data came from immunoSEQ multiplex PCR; TCRdb stores just in-frame clones and leaves some out. The repertoire holds 200,000 to 250,000 clones, around four fifths seen once, with less than 9.5% in the top ten. Patients of the Seattle cohort, enrolled during active infection, were followed longitudinally. The CDR3 totals 17 residues. The receptor comes from a woman older than 75 with COVID-19, enrolled during active disease. Sequenced: peripheral blood. The V call is TRBV21-1, the J call TRBJ1-5. TRBV21-1 corresponds to a pseudogene. CDR3 coding DNA: TGTGCCAGCAGCACCTTAGGGGGGGGTGATAGCAATCAGCCCCAGCATTTT. The encoded protein is CASSTLGGGDSNQPQHF.